The entry that follows covers one T cell receptor (beta chain) sequence. What it binds is unknown. TCRdb used MiXCR to reprocess the multiplex PCR reads, holding one entry per CDR3 protein. Here the sample spans fewer than 200,000 distinct CDR3 sequences, roughly 35% being singletons. This entry is derived from a study of breast tumors, draining lymph nodes, adjacent tissues. General observations from the study: Compared with lymph nodes, tumors were less diverse; compared with nontumor tissue, more.

Breast cancer patients provided tissue from their axillary draining lymph nodes. The sequenced sample was axillary lymph node tissue. This TCR came from a female donor with breast cancer. Some clones in this sample may be carry-over from other donors' samples.

The CDR3 protein is CASSYDRVQGMNQPQHF. CDR3 sequence (DNA): TGTGCCAGTAGTTACGACAGGGTACAGGGGATGAATCAGCCCCAGCATTTT. The genes are TRBV19 and TRBJ1-5, with 7 positions matching TRBD1. This CDR3 spans 17 amino acids. With 5 bases clipped from V and 4 bases from J, the junction kept 14 bases outside the gene matches. The germline gives CDR1 LNHDA, CDR2 SQIVND (reference sequence).